Below, 6 T cell receptor beta chains from the same sample are listed, as sequenced in a study of shared clonotypes between healthy human individuals. TCRdb keeps only in-frame clones here, not all; method: immunoSEQ multiplex PCR. The table lists around 1.6 million clones, 98% of them singletons. The specimen sequenced was naive CD4+ T cells sorted from blood. Subset specified: CD45RA+ positively selected. The receptors originated from a young man in good health.

J is TRBJ2-7 and V is TRBV2; possibly TRBD2 for D (6 bases). Germline V lookup: CDR1 SNHLY, CDR2 FYNNEI. The CDR3 is 14 residues long. Trimming took off 2 bases at V and 5 bases at J, with 13 bases between the two ends. CDR3 region: CASSESGVLDEQYF. The CDR3 region has the DNA TGTGCCAGCAGTGAATCGGGGGTCTTGGACGAGCAGTACTTC.

Points on this clone: The identical CDR3 is also encoded by other nucleotide sequences in the sample. V gene TRBV28 combines with J gene TRBJ1-5; no clear D gene. The V gene's germline CDR1 is MDHEN and CDR2 SYDVKM. The CDR3 extends over 15 amino acids. The ends were cut back, 3 bases at V and 2 bases at J, with 11 bases in the middle. The CDR3 spells CASSFLPVGNQPQHF. CDR3 in DNA: TGTGCCAGCAGTTTCCTCCCCGTAGGCAATCAGCCCCAGCATTTT.

V gene TRBV11-2 combines with J gene TRBJ1-2; TRBD1 agrees at 7 bases. Germline V gives CDR1 SGHAT, CDR2 FQNNGV. The ends lost 5 bases at V and 4 bases at J; junction bases unmatched: 13. CDR3 size: 16 residues. CDR3 coding DNA: TGTGCCAGCAGCCCCGACCCAGGGGGAAGGATCTATGGCTACACCTTC. The encoded protein is CASSPDPGGRIYGYTF.

The rearrangement joins TRBV6-1 to TRBJ2-7; perhaps TRBD2 as D (5 bases). Germline V gives CDR1 MNHNS, CDR2 SASEGT. Deletions cut 7 bases from V and 2 bases from J, with 15 bases between. The CDR3 has 14 amino acids. CDR3 residues: CASTPGWGTYEQYF. CDR3 nucleotides: TGTGCCAGCACCCCGGGGTGGGGTACCTACGAGCAGTACTTC.

The J gene is TRBJ2-7, the V gene TRBV5-1; D is possibly TRBD1 or TRBD2 (5 bases each). Germline V gene data show CDR1 as SGHRS and CDR2 as YFSETQ. CDR3 length: 14 amino acids. V dropped 3 bases and J dropped 0 bases, with 10 bases sitting between them. The CDR3 region has the DNA TGCGCCAGCAGCTCACGGGACGGCTCCTACGAGCAGTACTTC. This encodes CASSSRDGSYEQYF.

A remark on this clone: Other DNA sequences in this specimen translate into the identical CDR3. The chain uses TRBV28 and TRBJ1-1; unclear D gene. Germline CDR1 and CDR2: MDHEN and SYDVKM. V was shortened by 1 base and J by 1 base, with 7 bases between the two germline ends. There are 14 residues in the CDR3. CDR3 in amino acids: CASSLYRANTEAFF. The CDR3 DNA sequence: TGTGCCAGCAGTTTATATAGGGCGAACACTGAAGCTTTCTTT.